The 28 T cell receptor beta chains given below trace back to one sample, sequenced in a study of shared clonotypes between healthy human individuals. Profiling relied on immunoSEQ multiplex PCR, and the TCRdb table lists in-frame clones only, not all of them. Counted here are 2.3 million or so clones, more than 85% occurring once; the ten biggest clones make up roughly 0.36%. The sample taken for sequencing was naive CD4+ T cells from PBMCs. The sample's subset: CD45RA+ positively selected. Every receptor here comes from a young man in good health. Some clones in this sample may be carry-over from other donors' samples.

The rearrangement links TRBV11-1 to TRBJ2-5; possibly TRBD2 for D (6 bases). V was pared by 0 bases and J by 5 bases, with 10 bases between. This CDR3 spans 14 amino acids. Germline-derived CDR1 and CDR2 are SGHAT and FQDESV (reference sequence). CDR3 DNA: TGTGCCAGCAGCTTAGCGGACCGGGGGGAGACCCAGTACTTC. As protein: CASSLADRGETQYF. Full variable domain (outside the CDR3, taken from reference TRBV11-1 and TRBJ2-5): EAEVAQSPRYKITEKSQAVAFWCDPISGHATLYWYRQILGQGPELLVQFQDESVVDDSQLPKDRFSAERLKGVDSTLKIQPAELGDSAMYLCASSLADRGETQYFGPGTRLLVL.

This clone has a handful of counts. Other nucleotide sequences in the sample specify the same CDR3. CDR3 sequence reads: CASSLGTVTDTQYF. CDR3 DNA: TGTGCCAGCAGCTTAGGAACCGTCACAGATACGCAGTATTTT. The chain joins TRBV7-2 to TRBJ2-3; D is ambiguous. The CDR3 covers 14 residues. Germline V lookup: CDR1 SGHTA, CDR2 FQGNSA. Trimming removed 1 base from V and 2 bases from J, with 7 bases in between.

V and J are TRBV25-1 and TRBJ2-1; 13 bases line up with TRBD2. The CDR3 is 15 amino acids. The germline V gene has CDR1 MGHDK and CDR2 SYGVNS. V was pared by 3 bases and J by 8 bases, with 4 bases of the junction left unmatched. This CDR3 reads CASSETSGRLYEQFF. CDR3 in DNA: TGTGCCAGCAGTGAGACTAGCGGGAGGCTTTATGAGCAGTTCTTC. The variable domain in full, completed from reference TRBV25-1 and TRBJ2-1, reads EADIYQTPRYLVIGTGKKITLECSQTMGHDKMYWYQQDPGMELHLIHYSYGVNSTEKGDLSSESTVSRIRTEHFPLTLESARPSHTSQYLCASSETSGRLYEQFFGPGTRLTVL.

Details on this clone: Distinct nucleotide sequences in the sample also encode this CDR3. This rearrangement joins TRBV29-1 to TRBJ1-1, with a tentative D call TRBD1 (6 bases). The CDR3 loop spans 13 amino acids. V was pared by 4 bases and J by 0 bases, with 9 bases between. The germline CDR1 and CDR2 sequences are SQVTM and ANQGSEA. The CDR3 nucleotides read TGCAGCGTTGGGGGGCAAATGAACACTGAAGCTTTCTTT. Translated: CSVGGQMNTEAFF. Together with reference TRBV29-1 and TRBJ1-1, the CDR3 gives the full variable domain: SAVISQKPSRDICQRGTSLTIQCQVDSQVTMMFWYRQQPGQSLTLIATANQGSEATYESGFVIDKFPISRPNLTFSTLTVSNMSPEDSSIYLCSVGGQMNTEAFFGQGTRLTVV.

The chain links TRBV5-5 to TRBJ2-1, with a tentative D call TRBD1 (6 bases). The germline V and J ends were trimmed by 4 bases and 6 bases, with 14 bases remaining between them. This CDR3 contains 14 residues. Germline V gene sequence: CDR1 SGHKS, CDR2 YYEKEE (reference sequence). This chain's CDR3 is CASSNHHRANEQFF. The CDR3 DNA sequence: TGTGCCAGCAGCAACCACCACAGGGCCAATGAGCAGTTCTTC.

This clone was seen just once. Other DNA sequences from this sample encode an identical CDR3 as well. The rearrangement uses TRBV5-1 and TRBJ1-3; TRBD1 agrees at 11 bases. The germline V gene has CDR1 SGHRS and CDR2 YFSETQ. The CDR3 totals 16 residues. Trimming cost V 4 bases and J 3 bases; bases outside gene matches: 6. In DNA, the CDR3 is TGCGCCAGCAGCCTAGGACAGGGGGCGCTTGGAAACACCATATATTTT. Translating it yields CASSLGQGALGNTIYF. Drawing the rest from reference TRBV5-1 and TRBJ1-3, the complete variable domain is KAGVTQTPRYLIKTRGQQVTLSCSPISGHRSVSWYQQTPGQGLQFLFEYFSETQRNKGNFPGRFSGRQFSNSRSEMNVSTLELGDSALYLCASSLGQGALGNTIYFGEGSWLTVV.

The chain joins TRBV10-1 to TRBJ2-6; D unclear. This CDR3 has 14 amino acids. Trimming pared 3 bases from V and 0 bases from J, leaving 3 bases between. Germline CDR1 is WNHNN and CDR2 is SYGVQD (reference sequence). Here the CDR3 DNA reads TGCGCCAGCAGTGATTCCTCTGGGGCCAACGTCCTGACTTTC. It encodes CASSDSSGANVLTF.

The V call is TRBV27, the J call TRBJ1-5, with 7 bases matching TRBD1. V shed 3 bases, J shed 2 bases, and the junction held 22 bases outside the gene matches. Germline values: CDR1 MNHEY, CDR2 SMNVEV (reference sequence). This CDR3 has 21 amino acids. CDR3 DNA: TGTGCCAGCAGTTTCCCGGCCCCTGACAGGGACGAGTCCCTGGGCAATCAGCCCCAGCATTTT. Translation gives CASSFPAPDRDESLGNQPQHF.

The CDR3 region has the DNA TGTGCCAGCAGCTTAGCTCTGTCCTACAATGAGCAGTTCTTC. Amino acid sequence: CASSLALSYNEQFF. The chain couples TRBV7-8 to TRBJ2-1; D unresolved. Germline V gives CDR1 SGHVS, CDR2 FQNEAQ. V gave up 0 bases and J gave up 1 base, with 4 bases separating them. The CDR3 totals 14 residues.

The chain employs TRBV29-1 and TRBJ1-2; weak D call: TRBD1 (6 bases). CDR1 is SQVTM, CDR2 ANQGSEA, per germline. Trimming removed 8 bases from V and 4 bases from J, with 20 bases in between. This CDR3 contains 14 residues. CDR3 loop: CSTDDRIDFYGYTF. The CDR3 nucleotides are TGCAGCACCGACGACAGGATCGACTTCTATGGCTACACCTTC.

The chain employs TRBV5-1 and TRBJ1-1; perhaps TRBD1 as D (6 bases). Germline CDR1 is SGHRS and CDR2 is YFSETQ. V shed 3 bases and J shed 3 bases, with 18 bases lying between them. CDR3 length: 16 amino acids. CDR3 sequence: CASSSGGGGLYTEAFF. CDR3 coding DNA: TGCGCCAGCAGCTCCGGAGGCGGGGGCCTGTACACTGAAGCTTTCTTT.

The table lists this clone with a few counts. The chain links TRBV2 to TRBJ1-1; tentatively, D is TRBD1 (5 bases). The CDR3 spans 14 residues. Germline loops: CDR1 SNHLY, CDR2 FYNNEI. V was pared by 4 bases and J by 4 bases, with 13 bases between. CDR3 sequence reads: CASSGARVVTEAFF. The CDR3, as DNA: TGTGCCAGCAGTGGCGCCAGGGTGGTCACTGAAGCTTTCTTT.

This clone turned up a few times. The CDR3 loop is CASSYPDSGSQETQYF. The DNA for the CDR3 is TGTGCCAGCAGTTACCCTGATAGCGGGAGCCAAGAGACCCAGTACTTC. The chain couples TRBV6-6 to TRBJ2-5; 9 nucleotides agree with TRBD2. V lost 2 bases, J lost 1 base, and 5 bases stayed unmatched. Germline-derived CDR1 and CDR2 are MNHNY and SVGAGI (reference sequence). This CDR3 spans 16 amino acids.

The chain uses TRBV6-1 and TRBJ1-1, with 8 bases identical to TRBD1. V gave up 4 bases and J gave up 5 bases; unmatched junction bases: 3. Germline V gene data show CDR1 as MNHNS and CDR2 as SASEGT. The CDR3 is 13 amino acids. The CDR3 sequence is CASSARGQTEAFF. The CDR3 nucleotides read TGTGCCAGCAGTGCCAGGGGGCAGACTGAAGCTTTCTTT.

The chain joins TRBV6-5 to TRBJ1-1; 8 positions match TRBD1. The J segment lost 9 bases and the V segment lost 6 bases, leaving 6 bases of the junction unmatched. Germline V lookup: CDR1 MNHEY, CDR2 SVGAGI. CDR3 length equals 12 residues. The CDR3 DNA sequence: TGTGCCAGCAGAACCGGACAGGGACAAGCTTTCTTT. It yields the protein CASRTGQGQAFF.

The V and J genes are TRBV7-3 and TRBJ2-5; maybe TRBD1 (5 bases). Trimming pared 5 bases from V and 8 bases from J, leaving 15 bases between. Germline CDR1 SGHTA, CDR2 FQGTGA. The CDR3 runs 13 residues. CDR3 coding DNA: TGTGCCAGCAGCCCGATCCCCACAGGCACCCAGTACTTC. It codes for CASSPIPTGTQYF.

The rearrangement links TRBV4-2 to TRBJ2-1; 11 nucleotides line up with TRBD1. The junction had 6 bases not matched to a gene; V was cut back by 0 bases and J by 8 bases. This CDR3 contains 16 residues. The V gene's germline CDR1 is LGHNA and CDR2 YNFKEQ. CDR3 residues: CASSQDPGQGGYEQFF. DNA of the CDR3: TGTGCCAGCAGCCAAGATCCGGGACAGGGGGGGTATGAGCAGTTCTTC.

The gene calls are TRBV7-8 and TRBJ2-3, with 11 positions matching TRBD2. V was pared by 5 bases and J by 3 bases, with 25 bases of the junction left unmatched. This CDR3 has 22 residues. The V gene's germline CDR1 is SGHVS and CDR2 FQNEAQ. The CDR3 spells CASSPPRAVAGGRGAPTDTQYF. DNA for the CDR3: TGTGCCAGCAGCCCCCCCAGGGCGGTAGCGGGAGGGCGAGGGGCCCCTACAGATACGCAGTATTTT.

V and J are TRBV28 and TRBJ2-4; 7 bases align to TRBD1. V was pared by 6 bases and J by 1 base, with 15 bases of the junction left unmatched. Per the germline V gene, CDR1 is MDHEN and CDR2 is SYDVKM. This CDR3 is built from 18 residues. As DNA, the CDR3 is TGTGCCAGCAGCCCCTTCCCCCGACAGGGTAAGGCCAAAAACATTCAGTACTTC. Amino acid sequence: CASSPFPRQGKAKNIQYF.

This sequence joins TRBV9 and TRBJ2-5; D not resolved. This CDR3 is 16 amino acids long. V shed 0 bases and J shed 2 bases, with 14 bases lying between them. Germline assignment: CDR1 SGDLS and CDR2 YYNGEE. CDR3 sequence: CASSVGGTRTQETQYF. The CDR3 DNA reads TGTGCCAGCAGCGTAGGGGGTACGCGAACTCAAGAGACCCAGTACTTC.

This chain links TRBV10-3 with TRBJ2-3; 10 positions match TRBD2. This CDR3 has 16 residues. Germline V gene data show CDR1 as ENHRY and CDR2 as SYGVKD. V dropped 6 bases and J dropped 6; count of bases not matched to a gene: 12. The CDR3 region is CAISTMTSGPPDTQYF. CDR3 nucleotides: TGTGCCATCAGCACAATGACTAGCGGGCCCCCGGATACGCAGTATTTT.

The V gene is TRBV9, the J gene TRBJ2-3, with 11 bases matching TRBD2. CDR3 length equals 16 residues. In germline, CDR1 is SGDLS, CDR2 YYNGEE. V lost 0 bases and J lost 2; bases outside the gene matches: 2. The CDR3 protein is CASSVDSGRATDTQYF. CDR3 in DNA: TGTGCCAGCAGCGTAGATAGCGGGAGGGCCACAGATACGCAGTATTTT.

This CDR3 reads CASRAWGESSTDTQYF. The CDR3, as DNA: TGTGCCAGCAGAGCGTGGGGGGAATCTAGCACAGATACGCAGTATTTT. The chain carries TRBV28 and TRBJ2-3; D possibly corresponds to TRBD2 (6 bases). Trimming removed 6 bases from V and 0 bases from J, with 16 bases in between. The CDR3 loop spans 16 amino acids. Per the germline V gene, CDR1 is MDHEN and CDR2 is SYDVKM.

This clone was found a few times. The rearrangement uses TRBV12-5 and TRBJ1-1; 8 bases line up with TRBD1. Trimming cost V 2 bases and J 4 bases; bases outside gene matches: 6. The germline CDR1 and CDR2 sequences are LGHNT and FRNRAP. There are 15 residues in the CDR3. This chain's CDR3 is CASGLPQQGVTEAFF. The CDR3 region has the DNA TGTGCTAGTGGTTTGCCCCAACAGGGGGTCACTGAAGCTTTCTTT.

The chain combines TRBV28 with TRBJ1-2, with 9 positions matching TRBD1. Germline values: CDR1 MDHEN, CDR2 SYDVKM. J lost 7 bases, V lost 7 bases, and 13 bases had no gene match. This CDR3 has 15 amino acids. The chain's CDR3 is CASIELDRGAGGYTF. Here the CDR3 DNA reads TGTGCCAGCATTGAGTTGGACAGGGGCGCGGGTGGCTACACCTTC.

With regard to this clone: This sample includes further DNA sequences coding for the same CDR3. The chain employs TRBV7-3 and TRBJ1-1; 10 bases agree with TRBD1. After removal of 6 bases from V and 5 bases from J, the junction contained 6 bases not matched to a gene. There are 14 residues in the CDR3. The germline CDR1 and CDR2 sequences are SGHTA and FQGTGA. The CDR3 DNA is TGTGCCAGCAGTCGACAGGGGGCGGATACTGAAGCTTTCTTT. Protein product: CASSRQGADTEAFF.

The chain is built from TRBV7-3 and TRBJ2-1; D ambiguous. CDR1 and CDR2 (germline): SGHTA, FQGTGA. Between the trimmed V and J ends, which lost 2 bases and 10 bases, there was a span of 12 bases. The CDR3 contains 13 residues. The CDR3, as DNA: TGTGCCAGCAGCTTAGCCGGAGCCAGCGAGCAGTTCTTC. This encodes CASSLAGASEQFF.

In nucleotides, the CDR3 is TGTGCCAGCAGTTTTTCCAGGAAAGTAGATCAGCCCCAGCATTTT. It encodes CASSFSRKVDQPQHF. The chain couples TRBV27 to TRBJ1-5; no reliable D call. Germline CDR1 is MNHEY and CDR2 is SMNVEV (reference sequence). The CDR3 extends over 15 amino acids. With 3 bases removed from V and 5 bases from J, the gap between germline ends came to 14 bases.